A selection of T cell receptor beta chains follows, all from one sample in a study of technical replicates of blood from several donors. TCRdb's table, derived via immunoSEQ multiplex PCR, lists solely in-frame clones and lacks some. In the table there are about 97,000 clones, nearly 96% of which are singletons. Material: T cells isolated from PBMCs. Receptor source: a human donor in good health. Each CDR3 is given with its conserved first and last residue. A D gene is named only where the DNA matches it firmly. A clone size is listed for some rows: how often the clone was seen (once, few, many), or a class if it is expanded.

j_gene,d_gene,abundance,v_gene,CDR3aa,CDR3nt
TRBJ1-5,.,.,TRBV2,CASSLGLGALYSNQPQHF,TGTGCCAGCAGTCTTGGTCTCGGAGCCCTTTATAGCAATCAGCCCCAGCATTTT
TRBJ1-6,.,.,TRBV28,CASSFSRVSSPLHF,TGTGCCAGCAGTTTTTCCAGGGTCAGTTCACCCCTCCACTTT
TRBJ2-1,.,.,TRBV6-5,CASSTSSYNEQFF,TGTGCCAGCAGTACAAGCTCCTACAATGAGCAGTTCTTC
TRBJ2-7,TRBD2,.,TRBV2,CASSENLSGSYEQYF,TGTGCCAGCAGTGAAAATCTTAGCGGGTCCTACGAGCAGTACTTC
TRBJ2-7,.,once,TRBV29-1,CSVVFYEQYF,TGCAGCGTTGTCTTCTACGAGCAGTACTTC
TRBJ2-3,.,once,TRBV28,CASSSPGLGYAQDTQYF,TGTGCCAGCAGCTCCCCGGGACTCGGGTATGCACAAGATACGCAGTATTTT
TRBJ1-1,.,.,TRBV7-8,CASSIYDRLTEAFF,TGTGCCAGCAGCATTTATGACAGGTTAACTGAAGCTTTCTTT
TRBJ2-5,TRBD2,.,TRBV10-3,CAISDFGGRDQETQYF,TGTGCCATCAGCGACTTCGGGGGGAGGGACCAAGAGACCCAGTACTTC
TRBJ2-3,TRBD2,.,TRBV7-9,CASKGLAGGTDTQYF,TGTGCCAGCAAGGGACTAGCGGGAGGAACAGATACGCAGTATTTT
TRBJ1-6,TRBD1,.,TRBV7-2,CASSFLTGGISPLHF,TGTGCCAGCAGCTTTCTGACAGGGGGCATCTCACCCCTCCACTTT
TRBJ2-3,TRBD1,once,TRBV4-1,CASSQGDSTQYF,TGCGCCAGCAGCCAAGGGGACAGTACGCAGTATTTT
TRBJ2-7,TRBD2,.,TRBV29-1,CSAQLAAAYEQYF,TGCAGCGCCCAGCTAGCGGCCGCCTACGAGCAGTACTTC
TRBJ2-3,TRBD2,.,TRBV4-1,CASSQPPLAGVTDTQYF,TGCGCCAGCAGCCAACCACCACTAGCGGGAGTCACAGATACGCAGTATTTT
TRBJ1-5,.,.,TRBV28,CASTRGSNQPQHF,TGTGCCAGCACCCGGGGGAGCAATCAGCCCCAGCATTTT
TRBJ2-7,.,.,TRBV2,CASRDLVTGPYEQYF,TGTGCCAGCAGAGATTTAGTGACTGGTCCCTACGAGCAGTACTTC
TRBJ2-3,.,.,TRBV5-1,CASSFADSLTDTQYF,TGCGCCAGCAGCTTCGCGGACAGTCTAACAGATACGCAGTATTTT
TRBJ2-7,TRBD2,.,TRBV2,CAIDTSGESYEQYF,TGTGCCATCGACACTAGCGGGGAATCCTACGAGCAGTACTTC
TRBJ2-1,.,.,TRBV7-9,CASGSNEQFF,TGTGCCAGCGGCAGCAATGAGCAGTTCTTC
TRBJ2-2,.,.,TRBV7-3,CASSLTPEANTGELFF,TGTGCCAGCAGCTTAACCCCGGAGGCGAACACCGGGGAGCTGTTTTTT
TRBJ2-7,TRBD1,.,TRBV7-9,CASSPLVGQGAYEQYF,TGTGCCAGCAGCCCCCTGGTAGGACAGGGAGCCTACGAGCAGTACTTC
TRBJ2-2,TRBD2,.,TRBV2,CASRVAGGPVTGELFF,TGTGCCAGCCGGGTAGCGGGAGGGCCGGTCACCGGGGAGCTGTTTTTT
TRBJ2-1,.,.,TRBV6-1,CASSELGANEQFF,TGTGCCAGCAGTGAATTGGGAGCAAATGAGCAGTTCTTC
TRBJ2-2,TRBD1,.,TRBV4-1,CASSHPLVDRLGRNTGELFF,TGCGCCAGCAGCCACCCGCTTGTGGACAGGCTTGGGAGGAACACCGGGGAGCTGTTTTTT
TRBJ1-5,.,.,TRBV6-1,CASSTGTQDVKPQHF,TGTGCCAGCAGTACCGGGACACAGGATGTTAAGCCCCAGCATTTT
TRBJ1-1,.,.,TRBV29-1,CSGTGGWGMNTEAFF,TGCAGCGGAACCGGGGGTTGGGGCATGAACACTGAAGCTTTCTTT
TRBJ2-7,.,.,TRBV5-4,CASSLWPKSYEQYF,TGTGCCAGCAGCTTGTGGCCGAAATCCTACGAGCAGTACTTC
TRBJ2-3,TRBD2,.,TRBV4-1,CASSPPHSGRATDTQYF,TGCGCCAGCAGCCCGCCCCATAGCGGGAGGGCCACAGATACGCAGTATTTT
TRBJ1-5,.,.,TRBV27,CASKRWGDQPQHF,TGTGCCAGCAAACGGTGGGGGGATCAGCCCCAGCATTTT
TRBJ2-1,.,.,TRBV7-6,CASRKGVGLMNEQFF,TGTGCCAGCAGAAAAGGGGTTGGGCTTATGAATGAGCAGTTCTTC
TRBJ2-1,.,.,TRBV29-1,CSVGSGNYNEQFF,TGCAGCGTTGGGTCCGGGAATTACAATGAGCAGTTCTTC
TRBJ2-7,.,.,TRBV6-4,CASRLRRGWEQYF,TGTGCCAGCAGGTTAAGGAGGGGATGGGAGCAGTACTTC
TRBJ2-1,TRBD1,.,TRBV19,CASSSRQGAFGNEQFF,TGTGCCAGTAGTTCTCGACAGGGGGCATTTGGGAATGAGCAGTTCTTC
TRBJ2-3,.,.,TRBV25-1,CASSATGGTDTQYF,TGTGCCAGCAGTGCGACGGGAGGCACAGATACGCAGTATTTT
TRBJ2-5,TRBD1,.,TRBV6-5,CASSYSPGGYQETQYF,TGTGCCAGCAGTTACTCGCCAGGGGGCTACCAAGAGACCCAGTACTTC
TRBJ2-7,TRBD1,.,TRBV14,CASSQGDLWTGGDYEQYF,TGTGCCAGCAGCCAAGGAGATTTGTGGACAGGGGGGGACTACGAGCAGTACTTC
TRBJ2-2,.,.,TRBV10-1,CASSERGTTGELFF,TGCGCCAGCAGTGAGCGGGGGACCACCGGGGAGCTGTTTTTT
TRBJ1-1,.,.,TRBV12-5,CASGLVKSGEESTEAFF,TGTGCTAGTGGTTTGGTGAAGTCGGGGGAGGAAAGCACTGAAGCTTTCTTT
TRBJ2-2,TRBD1,.,TRBV27,CASSPGTGGNTGELFF,TGTGCCAGCAGTCCCGGGACAGGGGGGAACACCGGGGAGCTGTTTTTT
TRBJ1-2,.,.,TRBV2,CASSEARKADGYTF,TGTGCCAGCAGTGAAGCTCGAAAGGCGGATGGCTACACCTTC
TRBJ1-1,TRBD1,once,TRBV10-1,CASSGQGNTEAFF,TGCGCCAGCAGTGGACAGGGGAACACTGAAGCTTTCTTT
TRBJ2-7,TRBD1,.,TRBV5-1,CASSWDDRASYEQYF,TGCGCCAGCAGCTGGGACGACAGGGCTTCCTACGAGCAGTACTTC
TRBJ2-7,.,.,TRBV27,CASSVESQGEQYF,TGTGCCAGCAGTGTTGAGTCCCAGGGAGAGCAGTACTTC
TRBJ2-1,.,.,TRBV9,CASSTHAGPTYNEQFF,TGTGCCAGCAGCACCCATGCGGGGCCAACCTACAATGAGCAGTTCTTC
TRBJ1-5,.,.,TRBV6-1,CASSDSSNQPQHF,TGTGCCAGCAGTGACAGTAGCAATCAGCCCCAGCATTTT
TRBJ2-7,.,.,TRBV19,CATRGGTAYEQYF,TGTGCCACGAGGGGGGGAACGGCCTACGAGCAGTACTTC
TRBJ1-5,.,.,TRBV28,CASLGAGPRRKSNQPQHF,TGTGCCAGCCTAGGGGCGGGGCCAAGGCGAAAAAGCAATCAGCCCCAGCATTTT
TRBJ1-3,.,.,TRBV11-2,CASSSPVGTESNTIYF,TGTGCCAGCAGCTCCCCCGTCGGGACTGAAAGCAACACCATATATTTT
TRBJ2-2,.,once,TRBV29-1,CSVEISTGELFF,TGCAGCGTTGAAATCTCCACCGGGGAGCTGTTTTTT
TRBJ2-3,.,.,TRBV18,CASSPPGGHHTDTQYF,TGTGCCAGCTCACCACCTGGGGGCCACCACACAGATACGCAGTATTTT
TRBJ2-7,TRBD2,.,TRBV25-1,CASSEWTGGAHEQYF,TGTGCCAGCAGTGAATGGACGGGGGGGGCCCACGAGCAGTACTTC
TRBJ2-2,TRBD2,.,TRBV27,CASSFLAGVAGELFF,TGTGCCAGCAGTTTTCTAGCGGGAGTAGCCGGGGAGCTGTTTTTT
TRBJ2-2,TRBD2,.,TRBV7-2,CASSLAWTSGHGNTGELFF,TGTGCCAGCAGCTTGGCTTGGACTAGCGGCCATGGGAACACCGGGGAGCTGTTTTTT